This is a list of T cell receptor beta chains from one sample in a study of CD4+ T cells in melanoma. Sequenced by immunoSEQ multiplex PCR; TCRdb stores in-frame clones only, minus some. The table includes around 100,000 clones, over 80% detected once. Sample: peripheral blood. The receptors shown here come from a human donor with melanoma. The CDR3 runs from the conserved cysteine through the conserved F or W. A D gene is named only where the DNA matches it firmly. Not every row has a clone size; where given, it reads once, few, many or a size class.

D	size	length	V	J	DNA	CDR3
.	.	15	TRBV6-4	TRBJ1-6	TGTGCCAGCACCCCGGGCGGCTCCTATAATTCACCCCTCCACTTT	CASTPGGSYNSPLHF
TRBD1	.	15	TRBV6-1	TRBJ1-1	TGTGCCAGCAGCAGACAGGGGCGATCCGGGTTTGAAGCTTTCTTT	CASSRQGRSGFEAFF
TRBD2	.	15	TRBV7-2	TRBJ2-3	TGTGCCAGCAGCGCCCTAGCGGGGGGGAGGGATACGCAGTATTTT	CASSALAGGRDTQYF
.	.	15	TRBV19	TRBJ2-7	TGTGCCAGCGCCATCGGGGCACATACACCCTACGAGCAGTACTTC	CASAIGAHTPYEQYF
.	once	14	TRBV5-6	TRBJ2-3	TGTGCCACCAGCAAGGGCTATAGGACAGATACGCAGTATTTT	CATSKGYRTDTQYF
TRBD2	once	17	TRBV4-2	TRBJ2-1	TGTGCCAGCAGCCAAGCAAAGAGCGGGGGGGGATACAATGAGCAGTTCTTC	CASSQAKSGGGYNEQFF
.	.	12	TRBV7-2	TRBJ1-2	TGTGCCAGCAGCCCAGGGTTTGAGGGCTACACCTTC	CASSPGFEGYTF
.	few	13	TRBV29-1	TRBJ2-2	TGCAGCGTTGTTGAAGGGAACACCGGGGAGCTGTTTTTT	CSVVEGNTGELFF
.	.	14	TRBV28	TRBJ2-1	TGTGCCAGCAGTTTACGACCACGTTACCGTGAGCAGTTCTTC	CASSLRPRYREQFF
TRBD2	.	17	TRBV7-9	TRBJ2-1	TGTGCCAGCACGCGACGGAGGGGACTAGCGGGATACAATGAGCAGTTCTTC	CASTRRRGLAGYNEQFF
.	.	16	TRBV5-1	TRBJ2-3	TGCGCCAGCAGCTTGGGAAAGATTACCAGCACAGATACGCAGTATTTT	CASSLGKITSTDTQYF
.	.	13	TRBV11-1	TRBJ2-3	TGTGCCAGCAGCTGGGCAGGGGTGGATACGCAGTATTTT	CASSWAGVDTQYF
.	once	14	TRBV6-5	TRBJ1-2	TGTGCCAGCAGTTCGACCGGGGGGAACTATGGCTACACCTTC	CASSSTGGNYGYTF
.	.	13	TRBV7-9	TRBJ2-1	TGTGCCAGCATCCCGGGCTCCTACAATGAGCAGTTCTTC	CASIPGSYNEQFF
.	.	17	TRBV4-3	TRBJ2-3	TGCGCCAGCAGCCAAGATAGGGCGGGGAGGCGCACAGATACGCAGTATTTT	CASSQDRAGRRTDTQYF
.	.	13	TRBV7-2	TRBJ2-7	TGTGCCAGCAGTTTCGGGACGGTCTACGAGCAGTACTTC	CASSFGTVYEQYF
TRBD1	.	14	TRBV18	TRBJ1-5	TGTGCCAGCTCACAGGGACAGATAACTCAGCCCCAGCATTTT	CASSQGQITQPQHF
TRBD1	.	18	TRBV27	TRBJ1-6	TGTGCCAGCAGTCGACGTCCGGGACAGGCCTCTATAAGTTCACCCCTCCACTTT	CASSRRPGQASISSPLHF
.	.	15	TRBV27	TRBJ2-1	TGTGCCAGCAGTTTTGACGGGGTCAATCACAATGAGCAGTTCTTC	CASSFDGVNHNEQFF
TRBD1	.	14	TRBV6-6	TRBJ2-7	TGTGCCAGCAGTAGGCGGACAGGGAGCTACGAGCAGTACTTC	CASSRRTGSYEQYF
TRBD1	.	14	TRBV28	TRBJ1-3	TGTGCCAGCAGTAACAGGGACAGTGGAAACACCATATATTTT	CASSNRDSGNTIYF
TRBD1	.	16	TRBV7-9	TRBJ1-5	TGTGCCAGCAGCTTAGCTCTCGGGACAGATAATCAGCCCCAGCATTTT	CASSLALGTDNQPQHF
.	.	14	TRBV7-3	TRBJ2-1	TGTGCCAGCAGCTTAACCCCCGCAAGAAATGAGCAGTTCTTC	CASSLTPARNEQFF
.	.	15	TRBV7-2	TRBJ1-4	TGTGCCAGCAGCGGAAAAGTAACAACTAATGAAAAACTGTTTTTT	CASSGKVTTNEKLFF
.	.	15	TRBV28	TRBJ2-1	TGTGCCAGCAGTCTCCCCGGCTGGCCCTACAATGAGCAGTTCTTC	CASSLPGWPYNEQFF
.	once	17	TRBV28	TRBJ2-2	TGTGCCAGCAGTTACCTATCGAAGATGGGGGGTCCCGGGGAGCTGTTTTTT	CASSYLSKMGGPGELFF
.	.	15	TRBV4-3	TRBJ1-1	TGCGCCAGCAGCCAAGATGGGAGGGCAGGGCCTGAAGCTTTCTTT	CASSQDGRAGPEAFF
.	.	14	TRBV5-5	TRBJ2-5	TGTGCCAGCAGCCTCGGGGCCCCCCAAGAGACCCAGTACTTC	CASSLGAPQETQYF
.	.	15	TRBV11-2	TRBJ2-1	TGTGCCAGTCTGATGGGAGGGGGCTCATACAATGAGCAGTTCTTC	CASLMGGGSYNEQFF